One sample yielded the 31 T cell receptor beta chains listed below, sequenced in a study of T cells in Graves' hyperthyroidism and ophthalmopathy. Authors of the study amplified TCR beta CDR3 regions from RNA transcripts. First-round RT-PCR with HTBI primers amplified the TCR CDR3 region. TCRdb fed the multiplex PCR reads into MiXCR, producing one record per CDR3 protein. The sample consists of 400,000 to 500,000 distinct CDR3 sequences, approximately 14% of them appearing once. Sequenced sample: blood. Receptor source: a woman younger than 30 with Graves' hyperthyroidism.

In this sample, this clonotype turned up a few times. The chain is built from TRBV19 and TRBJ2-1, with D uncertain. V dropped 1 base and J dropped 2 bases, with 9 bases sitting between them. The CDR3 has 15 residues. Germline V gene data show CDR1 as LNHDA and CDR2 as SQIVND (reference sequence). CDR3 bases: TGTGCCAGTAGTATAGCGGGCACGACCTACAATGAGCAGTTCTTC. This translates into CASSIAGTTYNEQFF.

This clonotype was seen more than once but under ten times. Here the CDR3 DNA reads TGTGCCAGTAGTAAGGGTGGAGATACGCAGTATTTT. The encoded protein is CASSKGGDTQYF. The chain couples TRBV19 to TRBJ2-3; D call uncertain. Germline V gives CDR1 LNHDA, CDR2 SQIVND (reference sequence). The CDR3 consists of 12 residues. Trimming stripped 4 bases from V and 5 bases from J, with 7 bases between.

V gene TRBV30 combines with J gene TRBJ1-3; TRBD1 matches 8 bases. The J segment lost 3 bases and the V segment lost 5 bases, leaving 6 bases of the junction unmatched. Germline CDR1 GTSNPN, CDR2 SVGIG (reference sequence). This CDR3 contains 14 residues. As DNA, the CDR3 is TGTGCCTGGGCAGGGGGCGTTGGTGGAAACACCATATATTTT. This codes for CAWAGGVGGNTIYF.

This clonotype was seen many times. The gene calls are TRBV2 and TRBJ2-1, with 7 bases that match TRBD2. There are 16 residues in the CDR3. The V gene's germline CDR1 is SNHLY and CDR2 FYNNEI. V shed 2 bases, J shed 6 bases, and the junction held 10 bases outside the gene matches. CDR3 sequence reads: CASSELAVKSGNEQFF. The CDR3, as DNA: TGTGCCAGCAGTGAACTAGCGGTCAAATCGGGCAATGAGCAGTTCTTC. The whole variable domain, filled in from reference TRBV2 and TRBJ2-1, reads EPEVTQTPSHQVTQMGQEVILRCVPISNHLYFYWYRQILGQKVEFLVSFYNNEISEKSEIFDDQFSVERPDGSNFTLKIRSTKLEDSAMYFCASSELAVKSGNEQFFGPGTRLTVL.

This clonotype was seen at least ten times. The CDR3 DNA follows: TGTGCCACCAGTGTCGTCGACATCATCGGGGCAGATACGCAGTATTTT. Its translation is CATSVVDIIGADTQYF. This chain links TRBV24-1 with TRBJ2-3, with a weak D call TRBD2 (5 bases). From germline, CDR1 is KGHDR and CDR2 SFDVKD. The CDR3 is 16 amino acids. The V gene lost 5 bases and the J gene lost 4 bases, with 18 bases spanning the gap.

This clonotype was picked up one time. This chain joins TRBV2 and TRBJ2-5; D might be TRBD1 (5 bases). Trimming removed 4 bases from V and 2 bases from J, with 8 bases in between. This CDR3 is built from 13 residues. Germline CDR1 is SNHLY and CDR2 is FYNNEI. CDR3 in amino acids: CASSANRQETQYF. For the CDR3, the DNA is TGTGCCAGCAGTGCTAACAGGCAAGAGACCCAGTACTTC.

This clonotype was detected ten times or more. The chain has TRBV7-3 and TRBJ2-1; either TRBD1 or TRBD2 may fit D (7 bases each). Trimming stripped 4 bases from V and 6 bases from J, with 16 bases between. CDR1 is SGHTA and CDR2 is FQGTGA in the germline V gene. This CDR3 has 15 residues. The DNA of the CDR3 is TGTGCCAGCAGCTCAGGGGGAGGCGGGAGCAATGAGCAGTTCTTC. Its translation: CASSSGGGGSNEQFF.

This clonotype came up many times. This chain links TRBV6-2 or TRBV6-3 with TRBJ2-1; TRBD2 matches at 10 bases. Germline values: CDR1 MNHEY, CDR2 SVGEGT. Unmatched junction bases numbered 7, after V lost 0 bases and J lost 8 bases. The CDR3 length is 16 residues. The CDR3: CASSYSRPSGSHEQFF. CDR3 in DNA: TGTGCCAGCAGTTACTCCCGCCCTAGCGGGAGTCATGAGCAGTTCTTC.

This clonotype was seen at least ten times. V gene TRBV2 combines with J gene TRBJ1-1; D is ambiguous. V was trimmed by 1 base and J by 2 bases, leaving 11 bases between them. Germline V CDR1 and CDR2: SNHLY, FYNNEI. The CDR3 is 15 amino acids. CDR3 residues: CASSEEGAANTEAFF. In nucleotides, the CDR3 is TGTGCCAGCAGTGAAGAAGGCGCAGCTAACACTGAAGCTTTCTTT.

CDR3 region: CASSMDTSDEQFF. In nucleotides, the CDR3 is TGTGCCAGCAGCATGGACACCTCTGATGAGCAGTTCTTC. This chain uses TRBV7-2 with TRBJ2-1, with D possibly being TRBD1 (5 bases). Germline values: CDR1 SGHTA, CDR2 FQGNSA. The CDR3 is made up of 13 amino acids. V was shortened by 5 bases and J by 8 bases, with 13 bases between the two germline ends.

Many counts were recorded for this clonotype. The chain employs TRBV6-2 or TRBV6-3 and TRBJ1-5; D not resolved. Per the germline V gene, CDR1 is MNHEY and CDR2 is SVGEGT. The V gene lost 2 bases and the J gene lost 2 bases, with 10 bases spanning the gap. The CDR3 is 15 amino acids. The CDR3 spells CASSYDRGGNQPQHF. The CDR3 bases are TGTGCCAGCAGTTACGACCGAGGTGGCAATCAGCCCCAGCATTTT.

V and J are TRBV6-1 and TRBJ2-7; 9 bases are shared with TRBD2. CDR1 and CDR2 (germline): MNHNS, SASEGT. The CDR3 has 15 residues. V lost 6 bases and J lost 3; bases outside the gene matches: 9. The CDR3 DNA reads TGTGCCAGCAGGCTGACTGGCGGGAGGGACTACGAGCAGTACTTC. Its protein is CASRLTGGRDYEQYF.

This clonotype was detected many times. This chain uses TRBV6-1 with TRBJ2-1, with a tentative D call TRBD2 (6 bases). The CDR3 runs 14 residues. The germline V and J ends were trimmed by 2 bases and 7 bases, with 12 bases remaining between them. From germline, CDR1 is MNHNS and CDR2 SASEGT. Here the CDR3 DNA reads TGTGCCAGCAGTGAACAGGGCGCGGGGAATGAGCAGTTCTTC. It translates to CASSEQGAGNEQFF.

V is TRBV5-1 and J is TRBJ2-1; D call uncertain. This CDR3 region has 16 residues. V lost 1 base and J 0 bases, leaving 11 bases between the germline ends. Germline CDR1 SGHRS, CDR2 YFSETQ. The CDR3 coding sequence is TGCGCCAGCAGCTTGTTGAAGGATAGCTCCTACAATGAGCAGTTCTTC. The encoded protein is CASSLLKDSSYNEQFF. The full variable domain, completed using reference TRBV5-1 and TRBJ2-1, is KAGVTQTPRYLIKTRGQQVTLSCSPISGHRSVSWYQQTPGQGLQFLFEYFSETQRNKGNFPGRFSGRQFSNSRSEMNVSTLELGDSALYLCASSLLKDSSYNEQFFGPGTRLTVL.

This clonotype came up a few times. The genes are TRBV30 and TRBJ1-5; D is ambiguous. The germline V gene encodes CDR1 GTSNPN and CDR2 SVGIG (reference sequence). V lost 2 bases and J 5 bases, leaving 7 bases between the germline ends. The CDR3 covers 12 residues. The CDR3 here is CAWSYGDQPQHF. The CDR3 nucleotides read TGTGCCTGGAGTTACGGGGATCAGCCCCAGCATTTT. The complete variable domain, with remaining parts taken from reference TRBV30 and TRBJ1-5, reads SQTIHQWPATLVQPVGSPLSLECTVEGTSNPNLYWYRQAAGRGLQLLFYSVGIGQISSEVPQNLSASRPQDRQFILSSKKLLLSDSGFYLCAWSYGDQPQHFGDGTRLSIL.

This clonotype has at least ten counts. The chain recombines TRBV10-1 with TRBJ1-1, with D uncertain. The CDR3 runs to 14 residues. Trimming stripped 2 bases from V and 4 bases from J, with 11 bases between. Germline assignment: CDR1 WNHNN and CDR2 SYGVQD (reference sequence). CDR3 sequence reads: CASSEGREGTEAFF. The CDR3 DNA sequence: TGCGCCAGCAGTGAGGGCCGGGAGGGCACTGAAGCTTTCTTT.

This clonotype appeared a few times. CDR3 bases: TGTGCCAGCAGCCCCACTTGGGACGAGCAGTACTTC. Translated: CASSPTWDEQYF. This chain joins TRBV3-1 and TRBJ2-7; no reliable D call. The germline gives CDR1 LGHDT, CDR2 YNNKEL (reference sequence). The CDR3 totals 12 residues. V lost 4 bases, J lost 5 bases, and 9 bases lay in between.

The chain employs TRBV27 and TRBJ2-2; D might be TRBD2 (5 bases). This CDR3 contains 14 residues. The V gene's germline CDR1 is MNHEY and CDR2 SMNVEV (reference sequence). V lost 6 bases and J 3 bases, leaving 11 bases between the germline ends. DNA of the CDR3: TGTGCCAGCAGCCCGGAGGAATACACCGGGGAGCTGTTTTTT. Translating it yields CASSPEEYTGELFF.

Ten or more counts support this clonotype. The chain is built from TRBV20-1 and TRBJ2-7; D ambiguous. CDR1 DFQATT and CDR2 SNEGSKA come from the germline V gene (reference sequence). This CDR3 comprises 12 residues. Trimming took off 6 bases at V and 1 base at J, with 10 bases between the two ends. CDR3 in DNA: TGCAGTGCAAAACGCCCGTCCTACGAGCAGTACTTC. Translated, it gives CSAKRPSYEQYF.

This chain connects TRBV14 to TRBJ1-6; 8 positions match TRBD1. V lost 2 bases, J lost 9 bases, and 6 bases stayed unmatched. This CDR3 has 15 residues. From germline, CDR1 is SGHDN and CDR2 FVKESK. Here the CDR3 reads CASSQLDRGGSPLHF. Written as DNA, the CDR3 is TGTGCCAGCAGCCAACTCGACAGGGGAGGTTCACCCCTCCACTTT.

Many counts were recorded for this clonotype. The gene calls are TRBV19 and TRBJ1-2, with D possibly being TRBD1 (5 bases). The CDR3 covers 13 residues. V was cut by 10 bases and J by 3 bases, with 15 bases left in between. Germline V gene lookup returns CDR1 LNHDA and CDR2 SQIVND (reference sequence). CDR3 loop: CATTNGDYYGYTF. The CDR3 DNA follows: TGTGCCACCACCAACGGGGACTACTATGGCTACACCTTC.

Regarding this clonotype: A much larger clonotype is one base distant, so this may be a read error. The chain couples TRBV11-1 to TRBJ2-1; TRBD2 matches 7 bases. From germline, CDR1 is SGHAT and CDR2 FQDESV (reference sequence). The CDR3 contains 15 residues. V lost 3 bases and J lost 6; bases outside the gene matches: 8. CDR3 nucleotide sequence: TGTGCCAGCAGCTTTGCAGGGAGGGTCGGCAATGAGCAGTTCTTC. Translated: CASSFAGRVGNEQFF.

The sample holds many counts of this clonotype. This chain connects TRBV27 to TRBJ2-5; 8 bases are shared with TRBD2. Trimming took 3 bases from V and 4 from J; bases not matched to a gene: 4. The CDR3 spans 14 residues. CDR1 is MNHEY and CDR2 is SMNVEV in the germline V gene (reference sequence). CDR3: CASSFQLAGETQYF. The DNA of the CDR3 is TGTGCCAGCAGTTTTCAGCTAGCGGGAGAGACCCAGTACTTC.

V is TRBV4-1 and J is TRBJ2-1, with 9 bases lining up with TRBD2. V was pared by 4 bases and J by 5 bases, with 9 bases of the junction left unmatched. The length of the CDR3 is 16 residues. Germline V lookup: CDR1 MGHRA, CDR2 YSYEKL. The CDR3 DNA reads TGCGCCAGCAGCCGGGAATCTAGCGGGGCCGACAATGAGCAGTTCTTC. Translation gives CASSRESSGADNEQFF.

This clonotype showed up many times. The J gene is TRBJ2-7, the V gene TRBV5-1; TRBD1 matches 7 bases. Germline trimming cut 4 bases from V and 2 bases from J; bases unmatched to any gene: 6. Germline CDR1 is SGHRS and CDR2 is YFSETQ. This CDR3 region has 14 residues. The CDR3 DNA reads TGCGCCAGCAGCAGGACGACAGGGCCCTACGAGCAGTACTTC. Translation gives CASSRTTGPYEQYF.

This clonotype was seen many times. The rearrangement joins TRBV6-2 or TRBV6-3 to TRBJ2-1; D unresolved. With 0 bases removed from V and 8 bases from J, the gap between germline ends came to 11 bases. Germline V lookup: CDR1 MNHEY, CDR2 SVGEGT. The CDR3 sequence is 14 residues long. The CDR3 nucleotides read TGTGCCAGCAGTTACTCGACTCAGTCATATGAGCAGTTCTTC. It codes for CASSYSTQSYEQFF.

This clonotype has a count of ten or more. The rearrangement links TRBV10-3 to TRBJ2-5; maybe TRBD1 (6 bases). Germline lookup yields CDR1 ENHRY and CDR2 SYGVKD. This CDR3 spans 13 amino acids. V dropped 7 bases and J dropped 4 bases, with 13 bases sitting between them. CDR3 region: CAITRDIGETQYF. Here the CDR3 DNA reads TGTGCCATCACTAGGGACATCGGAGAGACCCAGTACTTC.

Ten or more counts support this clonotype. Written as DNA, the CDR3 is TGTGCCAGCAGCCGATACGGGACTCCAAACAATGAGCAGTTCTTC. This translates into CASSRYGTPNNEQFF. The chain uses TRBV7-9 and TRBJ2-1; D possibly corresponds to TRBD2 (6 bases). From germline, CDR1 is SEHNR and CDR2 FQNEAQ (reference sequence). There are 15 residues in the CDR3. Trimming removed 5 bases from V and 5 bases from J, with 16 bases in between.

This clonotype was detected ten times or more. The CDR3 sequence: CASSPNLRGEGNTIYF. DNA of the CDR3: TGTGCCAGCAGTCCCAATCTCAGGGGAGAGGGAAACACCATATATTTT. This chain uses TRBV12-3 or TRBV12-4 with TRBJ1-3; tentative D call: TRBD1 (6 bases). This CDR3 comprises 16 residues. The V end was cut by 5 bases, the J end by 4 bases, with 18 bases between.

V usage is TRBV2 and J usage is TRBJ2-2; TRBD2 aligns across 7 bases. Looked up from germline, CDR1 is SNHLY and CDR2 is FYNNEI. There are 13 residues in the CDR3. Trimming removed 8 bases from V and 6 bases from J; junction bases left unmatched: 6. Here the CDR3 reads CASGGSPSGELFF. The DNA of the CDR3 is TGTGCCAGCGGCGGGAGCCCCTCCGGGGAGCTGTTTTTT.

This clonotype was detected once. A much larger clone differs by one base, so this may be a read error. The chain couples TRBV5-1 to TRBJ2-1, with D possibly being TRBD1 or TRBD2 (5 bases each). There are 15 residues in the CDR3. The germline CDR1 and CDR2 sequences are SGHRS and YFSETQ. Trimming left V 1 base short and J 7 bases short, with 15 bases between. The CDR3 coding sequence is TGCGCCAGCAGCTTGAGAGGGGCTAACCGAAATGAGCAGTTCTTC. Protein sequence: CASSLRGANRNEQFF.